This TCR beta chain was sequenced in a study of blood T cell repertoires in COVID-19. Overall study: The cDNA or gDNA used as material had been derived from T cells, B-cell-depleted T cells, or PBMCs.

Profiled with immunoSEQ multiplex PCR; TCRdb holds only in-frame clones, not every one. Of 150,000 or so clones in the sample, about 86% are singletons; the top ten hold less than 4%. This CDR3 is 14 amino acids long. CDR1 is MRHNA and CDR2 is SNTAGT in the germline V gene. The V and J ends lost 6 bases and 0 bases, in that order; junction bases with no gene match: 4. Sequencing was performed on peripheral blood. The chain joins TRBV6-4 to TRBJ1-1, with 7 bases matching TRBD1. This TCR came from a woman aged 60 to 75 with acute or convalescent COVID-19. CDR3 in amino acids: CASSATGLNTEAFF. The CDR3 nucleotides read TGTGCCAGCAGCGCGACAGGGCTGAACACTGAAGCTTTCTTT.